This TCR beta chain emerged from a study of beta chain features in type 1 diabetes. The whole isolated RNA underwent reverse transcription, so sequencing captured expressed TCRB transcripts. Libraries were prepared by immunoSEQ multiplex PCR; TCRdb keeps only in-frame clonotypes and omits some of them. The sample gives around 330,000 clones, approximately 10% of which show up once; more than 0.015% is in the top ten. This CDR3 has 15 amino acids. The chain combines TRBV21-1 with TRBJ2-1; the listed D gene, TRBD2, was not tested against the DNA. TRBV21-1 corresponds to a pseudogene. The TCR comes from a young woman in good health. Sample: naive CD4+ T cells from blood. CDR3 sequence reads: CASRILAGDYNEQFF. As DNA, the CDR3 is TGTGCCAGCAGAATACTAGCGGGGGACTACAATGAGCAGTTCTTC.